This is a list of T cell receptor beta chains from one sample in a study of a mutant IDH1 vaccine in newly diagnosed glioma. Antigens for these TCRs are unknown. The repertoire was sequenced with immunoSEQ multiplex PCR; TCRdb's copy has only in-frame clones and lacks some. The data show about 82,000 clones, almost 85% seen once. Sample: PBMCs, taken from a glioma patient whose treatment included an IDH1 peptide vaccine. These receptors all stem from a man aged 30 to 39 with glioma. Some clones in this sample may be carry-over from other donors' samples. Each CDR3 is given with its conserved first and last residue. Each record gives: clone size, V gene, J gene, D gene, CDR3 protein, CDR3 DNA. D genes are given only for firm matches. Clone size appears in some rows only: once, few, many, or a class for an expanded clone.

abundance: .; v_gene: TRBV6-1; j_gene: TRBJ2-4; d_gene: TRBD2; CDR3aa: CASSSGTNKNIQYF; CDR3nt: TGTGCCAGCAGTTCGGGGACTAACAAAAACATTCAGTACTTC
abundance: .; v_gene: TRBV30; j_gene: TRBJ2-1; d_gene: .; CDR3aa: CAWSVRWGDEQFF; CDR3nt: TGTGCCTGGAGTGTACGTTGGGGGGATGAGCAGTTCTTC
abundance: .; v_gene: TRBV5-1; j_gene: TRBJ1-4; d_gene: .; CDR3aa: CASSSDSRTNEKLFF; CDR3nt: TGCGCCAGCAGCTCCGACAGCAGGACTAATGAAAAACTGTTTTTT
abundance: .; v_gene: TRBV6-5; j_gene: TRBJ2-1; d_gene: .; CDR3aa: CASSAARSHNEQFF; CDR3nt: TGTGCCAGCAGTGCCGCTAGGTCCCACAATGAGCAGTTCTTC
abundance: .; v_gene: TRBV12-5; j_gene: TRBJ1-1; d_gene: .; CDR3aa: CASGHGRGGKNTEAFF; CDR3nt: TGTGCTAGTGGTCATGGGAGGGGGGGGAAGAACACTGAAGCTTTCTTT
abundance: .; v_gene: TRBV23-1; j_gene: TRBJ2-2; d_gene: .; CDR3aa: CASSQVGNTGELFF; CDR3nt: TGCGCCAGCAGTCAAGTTGGGAACACCGGGGAGCTGTTTTTT
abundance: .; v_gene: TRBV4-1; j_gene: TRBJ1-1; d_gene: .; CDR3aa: CASSRRGPNTEAFF; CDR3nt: TGCGCCAGCAGCCGTCGGGGGCCGAACACTGAAGCTTTCTTT
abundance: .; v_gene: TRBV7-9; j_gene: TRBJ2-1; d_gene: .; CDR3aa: CASSGSGTYNEQFF; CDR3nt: TGTGCCAGCAGCGGTAGCGGTACCTACAATGAGCAGTTCTTC
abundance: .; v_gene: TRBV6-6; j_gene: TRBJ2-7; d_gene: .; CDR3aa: CASSYSDSQISYEQYF; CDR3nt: TGTGCCAGCAGTTACTCGGACAGCCAGATTTCCTACGAGCAGTACTTC
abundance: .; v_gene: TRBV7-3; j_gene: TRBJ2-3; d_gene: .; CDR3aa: CASSLVQGRIDTQYF; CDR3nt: TGTGCCAGCAGCTTAGTACAGGGTAGAATTGATACGCAGTATTTT
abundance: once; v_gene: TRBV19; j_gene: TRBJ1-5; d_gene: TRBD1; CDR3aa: CAGGQGEHQPQHF; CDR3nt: TGTGCCGGTGGGCAGGGGGAGCATCAGCCCCAGCATTTT
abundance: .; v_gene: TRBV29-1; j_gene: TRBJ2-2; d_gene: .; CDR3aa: CSVEGGAGTGELFF; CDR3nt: TGCAGCGTTGAAGGAGGGGCCGGGACCGGGGAGCTGTTTTTT
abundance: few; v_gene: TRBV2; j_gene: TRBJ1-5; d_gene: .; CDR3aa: CASSELGGLGQPQHF; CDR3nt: TGTGCCAGCAGTGAATTGGGGGGGCTCGGTCAGCCCCAGCATTTT
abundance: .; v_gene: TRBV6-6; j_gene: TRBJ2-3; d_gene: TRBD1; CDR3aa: CASRTGPGRAPDTQYF; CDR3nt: TGTGCCAGCAGGACAGGGCCGGGGCGGGCGCCAGATACGCAGTATTTT
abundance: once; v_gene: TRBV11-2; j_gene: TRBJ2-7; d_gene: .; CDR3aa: CASSYHSTTYEQYF; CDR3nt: TGTGCCAGCAGCTACCATAGTACGACCTACGAGCAGTACTTC
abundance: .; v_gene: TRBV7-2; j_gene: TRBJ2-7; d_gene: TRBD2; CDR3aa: CASSLGAGLVFDEQYF; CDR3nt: TGCGCCAGCAGCTTAGGGGCCGGACTAGTCTTTGACGAGCAGTACTTC
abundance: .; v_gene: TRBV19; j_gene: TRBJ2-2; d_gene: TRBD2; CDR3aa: CASSTSGRVHGELFF; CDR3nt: TGTGCCAGTAGTACTAGCGGGAGGGTCCACGGGGAGCTGTTTTTT
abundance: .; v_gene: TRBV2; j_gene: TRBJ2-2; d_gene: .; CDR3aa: CASSIISNTGELFF; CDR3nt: TGTGCCAGCAGTATCATTTCGAACACCGGGGAGCTGTTTTTT
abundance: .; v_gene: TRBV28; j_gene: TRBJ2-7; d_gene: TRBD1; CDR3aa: CASRGQGRKEQYF; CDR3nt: TGTGCCAGCAGAGGACAGGGGAGGAAAGAGCAGTACTTC
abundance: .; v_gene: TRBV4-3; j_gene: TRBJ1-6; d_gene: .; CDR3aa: CASSQEPGSPLHF; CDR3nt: TGCGCCAGCAGCCAAGAACCGGGGTCACCCCTCCACTTT
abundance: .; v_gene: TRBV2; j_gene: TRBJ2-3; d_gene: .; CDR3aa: CASSEDYTDTQYF; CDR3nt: TGTGCCAGCAGTGAAGATTACACAGATACGCAGTATTTT
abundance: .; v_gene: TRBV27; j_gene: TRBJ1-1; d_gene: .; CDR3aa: CASMSIRVSNTEAFF; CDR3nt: TGTGCCAGCATGTCAATCCGGGTTTCGAACACTGAAGCTTTCTTT
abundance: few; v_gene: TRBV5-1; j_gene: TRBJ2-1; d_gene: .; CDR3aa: CASSLGFVNEQFF; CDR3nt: TGCGCCAGCAGCTTGGGTTTTGTGAATGAGCAGTTCTTC
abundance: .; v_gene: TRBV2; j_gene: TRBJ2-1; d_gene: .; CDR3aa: CASSGNEQFF; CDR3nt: TGTGCCAGCAGTGGGAATGAGCAGTTCTTC
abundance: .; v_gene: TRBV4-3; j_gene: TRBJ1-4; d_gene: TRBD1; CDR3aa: CASSLGQGEANEKLFF; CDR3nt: TGCGCCAGCAGCCTAGGACAGGGGGAGGCTAATGAAAAACTGTTTTTT
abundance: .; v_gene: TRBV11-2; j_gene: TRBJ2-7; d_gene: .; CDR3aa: CASSTGTRVEQYF; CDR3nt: TGTGCCAGCAGCACAGGGACGCGGGTCGAGCAGTACTTC
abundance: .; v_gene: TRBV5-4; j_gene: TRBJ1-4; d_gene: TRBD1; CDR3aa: CASSRTGGAEGKLFF; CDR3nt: TGTGCCAGCAGCCGGACAGGGGGCGCAGAGGGAAAACTGTTTTTT
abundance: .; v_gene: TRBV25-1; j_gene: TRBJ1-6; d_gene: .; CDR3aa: CASSELQERSPLHF; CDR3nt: TGTGCCAGCAGTGAATTGCAGGAGAGATCACCCCTCCACTTT